This is a list of T cell receptor beta chains from one sample in a study of shared clonotypes between healthy human individuals. The repertoire was sequenced with immunoSEQ multiplex PCR; TCRdb's copy has only in-frame clones and lacks some. The sample holds around 550,000 clones, 96% seen once. The source material was naive CD4+ T cells sorted from blood. The receptors here all came from a woman in her twenties or thirties in good health. Both conserved end residues are part of each CDR3. Expanded clones get a size class; other rows say once, few or many, or leave the size out.

cdr3_aa: CASSLYEQPYEQYF
j_call: TRBJ2-7
cdr3_length: 14
clone_size: -
v_call: TRBV5-5

cdr3_aa: CASSLGSGDQPQHF
j_call: TRBJ1-5
cdr3_length: 14
clone_size: -
v_call: TRBV28

cdr3_aa: CASSYSVATNEQYF
j_call: TRBJ2-7
cdr3_length: 14
clone_size: -
v_call: TRBV6-6

cdr3_aa: CASSQIFQATAFF
j_call: TRBJ1-1
cdr3_length: 13
clone_size: -
v_call: TRBV4-1

cdr3_aa: CSVDNARGSVGEAFF
j_call: TRBJ1-1
cdr3_length: 15
clone_size: -
v_call: TRBV29-1

cdr3_aa: CASSPTGVKAEAFF
j_call: TRBJ1-1
cdr3_length: 14
clone_size: -
v_call: TRBV5-6

cdr3_aa: CASTTQGTKTDTQYF
j_call: TRBJ2-3
cdr3_length: 15
clone_size: -
v_call: TRBV2

cdr3_aa: CATSRDMADQPQHF
j_call: TRBJ1-5
cdr3_length: 14
clone_size: -
v_call: TRBV15

cdr3_aa: CASTDRKGNTEAFF
j_call: TRBJ1-1
cdr3_length: 14
clone_size: -
v_call: TRBV25-1

cdr3_aa: CASSELGLVSTEAFF
j_call: TRBJ1-1
cdr3_length: 15
clone_size: -
v_call: TRBV25-1

cdr3_aa: CASSYGLAGGETQYF
j_call: TRBJ2-5
cdr3_length: 15
clone_size: -
v_call: TRBV6-5

cdr3_aa: CASSLTHPGLLLRFPSGANVLTF
j_call: TRBJ2-6
cdr3_length: 23
clone_size: -
v_call: TRBV7-3

cdr3_aa: CASSPGQGWIGELFF
j_call: TRBJ2-2
cdr3_length: 15
clone_size: -
v_call: TRBV5-4

cdr3_aa: CASSRIPPGGRGGTETQYF
j_call: TRBJ2-5
cdr3_length: 19
clone_size: -
v_call: TRBV5-1

cdr3_aa: CASRKTGPGGEQYF
j_call: TRBJ2-7
cdr3_length: 14
clone_size: -
v_call: TRBV11-2

cdr3_aa: CASSLEGNYGYTF
j_call: TRBJ1-2
cdr3_length: 13
clone_size: -
v_call: TRBV27

cdr3_aa: CASSPPIRDILYEQYF
j_call: TRBJ2-7
cdr3_length: 16
clone_size: once
v_call: TRBV11-3

cdr3_aa: CASSLSTEGGPHNEQFF
j_call: TRBJ2-1
cdr3_length: 17
clone_size: -
v_call: TRBV5-5

cdr3_aa: CASSSYAPYRVGANVLTF
j_call: TRBJ2-6
cdr3_length: 18
clone_size: -
v_call: TRBV28

cdr3_aa: CASSLALAGVGQETQYF
j_call: TRBJ2-5
cdr3_length: 17
clone_size: once
v_call: TRBV7-9

cdr3_aa: CASSLHPIQGRPQHF
j_call: TRBJ1-5
cdr3_length: 15
clone_size: -
v_call: TRBV28

cdr3_aa: CASSPGTEYYEQYF
j_call: TRBJ2-7
cdr3_length: 14
clone_size: -
v_call: TRBV18

cdr3_aa: CASSYSINTEAFF
j_call: TRBJ1-1
cdr3_length: 13
clone_size: once
v_call: TRBV6-5

cdr3_aa: CASSLGGTNEKLFF
j_call: TRBJ1-4
cdr3_length: 14
clone_size: -
v_call: TRBV5-4

cdr3_aa: CAWSVFVGSSTDTQYF
j_call: TRBJ2-3
cdr3_length: 16
clone_size: -
v_call: TRBV30

cdr3_aa: CASSLTAETQYF
j_call: TRBJ2-5
cdr3_length: 12
clone_size: -
v_call: TRBV4-2

cdr3_aa: CASSGPTSFPDTQYF
j_call: TRBJ2-3
cdr3_length: 15
clone_size: -
v_call: TRBV10-1

cdr3_aa: CATRTEGNEQFF
j_call: TRBJ2-1
cdr3_length: 12
clone_size: -
v_call: TRBV2

cdr3_aa: CASQNWGDNQPQHF
j_call: TRBJ1-5
cdr3_length: 14
clone_size: -
v_call: TRBV5-4

cdr3_aa: CASRGSGGPGNTIYF
j_call: TRBJ1-3
cdr3_length: 15
clone_size: -
v_call: TRBV6-5

cdr3_aa: CAISEVSGIDGGYTF
j_call: TRBJ1-2
cdr3_length: 15
clone_size: -
v_call: TRBV10-3

cdr3_aa: CASSFRGNYEQYF
j_call: TRBJ2-7
cdr3_length: 13
clone_size: few
v_call: TRBV5-6

cdr3_aa: CASGRGSYTDTQYF
j_call: TRBJ2-3
cdr3_length: 14
clone_size: -
v_call: TRBV10-2

cdr3_aa: CSVEVTKIRNNQPQHF
j_call: TRBJ1-5
cdr3_length: 16
clone_size: -
v_call: TRBV29-1

cdr3_aa: CASRRQDTPTYEQYF
j_call: TRBJ2-7
cdr3_length: 15
clone_size: -
v_call: TRBV19

cdr3_aa: CASSKGTGGTYGYTF
j_call: TRBJ1-2
cdr3_length: 15
clone_size: -
v_call: TRBV7-6

cdr3_aa: CASSLLLSGANVLTF
j_call: TRBJ2-6
cdr3_length: 15
clone_size: -
v_call: TRBV5-1

cdr3_aa: CASIRRGRTETEAFF
j_call: TRBJ1-1
cdr3_length: 15
clone_size: -
v_call: TRBV2

cdr3_aa: CASSRGPAGGPGANVLTF
j_call: TRBJ2-6
cdr3_length: 18
clone_size: few
v_call: TRBV19

cdr3_aa: CASSPGDGTSEQYF
j_call: TRBJ2-7
cdr3_length: 14
clone_size: -
v_call: TRBV18

cdr3_aa: CAASRDRVREQYF
j_call: TRBJ2-7
cdr3_length: 13
clone_size: once
v_call: TRBV6-6

cdr3_aa: CAWETGHYGYTF
j_call: TRBJ1-2
cdr3_length: 12
clone_size: -
v_call: TRBV30

cdr3_aa: CASSPRQRLFEAKNIQYF
j_call: TRBJ2-4
cdr3_length: 18
clone_size: -
v_call: TRBV28

cdr3_aa: CASSLEAGRQQETQYF
j_call: TRBJ2-5
cdr3_length: 16
clone_size: -
v_call: TRBV7-6

cdr3_aa: CASSSRGGLFF
j_call: TRBJ1-4
cdr3_length: 11
clone_size: -
v_call: TRBV11-2